The source of this T cell receptor beta chain is a study of blood T cells in healthy people across ages. Then a second PCR, running roughly 7 to 11 cycles, was carried out with a sample-barcoded 5' primer and a J-beta primer mix. TCRdb passed the 5' RACE reads through MiXCR, listing each CDR3 protein once. The table has nearly 800,000 distinct CDR3 sequences, roughly 25% seen once. This clonotype was observed a handful of times. The CDR3 runs 16 residues. Trimming pared 0 bases from V and 3 bases from J, leaving 15 bases between. CDR1 and CDR2 from the germline V gene are LGHNA and YNFKEQ. The data also belong to a second study, concerning T cells of mothers and their children.

The source material was blood. The V and J genes are TRBV4-2 and TRBJ2-7, with a possible D match to TRBD1 (6 bases). This sequence was found in a boy aged 5-17 years in good health. The CDR3 nucleotides read TGTGCCAGCAGCCAAGAAGTAGCGCGGACAGACTACGAGCAGTACTTC. It translates to CASSQEVARTDYEQYF.